The present entry profiles one TCR beta chain with its context. This specimen comes from a study of glioma-infiltrating T cells after dendritic cell vaccination. Looked up from germline, CDR1 is MNHNS and CDR2 is SASEGT. With 6 bases clipped from V and 0 bases from J, the junction kept 7 bases outside the gene matches. The CDR3 spans 15 residues. Time point here: after dendritic cell vaccination, including at tumor progression/relapse. Measured with immunoSEQ multiplex PCR; TCRdb has only the in-frame clones, and not every one. The sample comprises 50,000 to 60,000 clones, about four fifths of which are singletons, and 15% to 17% rests with the top ten.

The genes are TRBV6-1 and TRBJ1-2; 7 bases are shared with TRBD1. The TCR was taken from a human donor with glioblastoma. Specimen: blood, collected after dendritic cell vaccination. CDR3 in amino acids: CASSDPGQSNYGYTF. In DNA, the CDR3 is TGTGCCAGCAGCGATCCGGGACAGTCTAACTATGGCTACACCTTC.